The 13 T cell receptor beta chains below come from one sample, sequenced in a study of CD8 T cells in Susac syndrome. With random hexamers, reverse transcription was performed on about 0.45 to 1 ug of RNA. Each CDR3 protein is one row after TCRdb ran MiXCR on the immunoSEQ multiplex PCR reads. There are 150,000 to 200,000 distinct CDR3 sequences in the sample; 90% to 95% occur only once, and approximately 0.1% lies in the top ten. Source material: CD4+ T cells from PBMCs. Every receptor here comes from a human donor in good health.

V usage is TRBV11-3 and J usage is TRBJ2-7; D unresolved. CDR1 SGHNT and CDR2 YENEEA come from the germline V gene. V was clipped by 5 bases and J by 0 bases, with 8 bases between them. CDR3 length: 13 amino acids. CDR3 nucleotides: TGTGCCAGCAGCCCATCACCCTCCTACGAGCAGTACTTC. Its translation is CASSPSPSYEQYF.

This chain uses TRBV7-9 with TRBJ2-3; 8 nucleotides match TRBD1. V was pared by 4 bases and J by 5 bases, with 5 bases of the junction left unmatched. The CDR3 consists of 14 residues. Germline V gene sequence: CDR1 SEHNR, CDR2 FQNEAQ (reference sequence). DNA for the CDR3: TGTGCCAGCAGCTCCACAGGGGGTCGAGATACGCAGTATTTT. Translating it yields CASSSTGGRDTQYF.

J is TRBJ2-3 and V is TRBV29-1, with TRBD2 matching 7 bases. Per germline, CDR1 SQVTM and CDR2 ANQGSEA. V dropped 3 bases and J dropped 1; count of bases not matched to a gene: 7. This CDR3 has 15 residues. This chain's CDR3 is CSVDAQGLRTDTQYF. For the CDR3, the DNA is TGCAGCGTTGACGCCCAGGGACTACGCACAGATACGCAGTATTTT.

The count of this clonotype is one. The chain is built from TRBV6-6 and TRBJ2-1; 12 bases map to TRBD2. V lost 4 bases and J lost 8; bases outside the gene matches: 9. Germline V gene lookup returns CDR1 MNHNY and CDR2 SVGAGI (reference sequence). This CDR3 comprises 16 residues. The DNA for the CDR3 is TGTGCCAGCAGTTTGCTAGCGGGGGGGCGGGTCGATGAGCAGTTCTTC. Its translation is CASSLLAGGRVDEQFF.

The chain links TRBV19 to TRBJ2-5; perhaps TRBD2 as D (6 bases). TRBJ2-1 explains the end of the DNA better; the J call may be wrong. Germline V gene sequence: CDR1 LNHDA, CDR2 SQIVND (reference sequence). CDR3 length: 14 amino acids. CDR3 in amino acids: CASSTSGTPRDQFF. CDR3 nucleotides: TGTGCCAGTAGTACCTCCGGGACCCCGCGGGACCAGTTCTTC.

CDR3 region: CASSPFRVTDTQYF. The CDR3 region has the DNA TGTGCCAGCAGCCCGTTTCGAGTCACAGATACGCAGTATTTT. The V call is TRBV7-9, the J call TRBJ2-3; D remains ambiguous. This CDR3 has 14 amino acids. V was clipped by 5 bases and J by 2 bases, with 11 bases between them. Germline V lookup: CDR1 SEHNR, CDR2 FQNEAQ (reference sequence).

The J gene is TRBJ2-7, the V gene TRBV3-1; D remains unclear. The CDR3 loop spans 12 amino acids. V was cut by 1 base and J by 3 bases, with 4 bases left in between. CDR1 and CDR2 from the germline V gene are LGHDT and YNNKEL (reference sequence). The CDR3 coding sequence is TGTGCCAGCAGCCAAGGAGACTACGAGCAGTACTTC. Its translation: CASSQGDYEQYF.

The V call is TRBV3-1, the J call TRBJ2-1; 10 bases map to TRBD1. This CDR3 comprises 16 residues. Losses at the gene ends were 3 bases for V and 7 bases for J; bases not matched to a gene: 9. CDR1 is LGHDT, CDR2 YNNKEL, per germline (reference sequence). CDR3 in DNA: TGTGCCAGCAGCCACCGACAGGGGGCGGTGGGGAATGAGCAGTTCTTC. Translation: CASSHRQGAVGNEQFF.

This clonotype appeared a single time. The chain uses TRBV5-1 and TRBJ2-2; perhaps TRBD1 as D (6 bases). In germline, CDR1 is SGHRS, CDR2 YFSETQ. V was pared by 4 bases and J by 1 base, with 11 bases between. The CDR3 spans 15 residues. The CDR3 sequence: CASSLLGQNTGELFF. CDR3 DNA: TGCGCCAGCAGCCTGCTGGGACAGAACACCGGGGAGCTGTTTTTT.

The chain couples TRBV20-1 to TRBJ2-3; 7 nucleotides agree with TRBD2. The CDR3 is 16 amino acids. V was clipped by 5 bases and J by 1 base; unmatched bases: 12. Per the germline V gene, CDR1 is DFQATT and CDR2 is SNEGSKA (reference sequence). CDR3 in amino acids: CSASGGTYSRTDTQYF. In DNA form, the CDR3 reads TGCAGTGCTTCCGGGGGGACTTACTCGCGCACAGATACGCAGTATTTT.

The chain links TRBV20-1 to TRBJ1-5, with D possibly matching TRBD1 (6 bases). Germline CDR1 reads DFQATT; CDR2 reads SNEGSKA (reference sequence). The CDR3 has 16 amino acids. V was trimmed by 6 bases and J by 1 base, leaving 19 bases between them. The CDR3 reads CSATRGGARSNQPQHF. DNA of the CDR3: TGCAGTGCGACCCGTGGGGGGGCGCGGAGCAATCAGCCCCAGCATTTT.

The CDR3: CSALAGSGGAGTSEQYV. The CDR3, as DNA: TGCAGTGCGCTCGCTGGTAGCGGGGGGGCGGGTACATCCGAGCAGTACGTC. The V gene is TRBV20-1, the J gene TRBJ2-7; TRBD2 aligns across 11 bases. The length of the CDR3 is 17 residues. Per germline, CDR1 DFQATT and CDR2 SNEGSKA (reference sequence). Losses at the gene ends were 6 bases for V and 6 bases for J; bases not matched to a gene: 19.

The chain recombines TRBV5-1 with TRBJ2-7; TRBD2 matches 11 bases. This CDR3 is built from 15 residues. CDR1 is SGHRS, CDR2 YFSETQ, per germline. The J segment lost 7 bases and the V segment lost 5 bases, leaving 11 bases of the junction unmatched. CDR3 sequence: CASSQGTSGALEQYF. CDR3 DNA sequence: TGCGCCAGCAGTCAAGGGACTAGCGGAGCCTTGGAGCAGTACTTC.